A selection of T cell receptor beta chains follows, all from one sample in a study of T-cell reconstitution after alpha-beta-depleted transplantation in children. MiXCR was run by TCRdb on the PCR reads, yielding one entry per CDR3 protein. The sample lists about half a million distinct CDR3 sequences, approximately 13% occurring once. Source: PBMCs from the stem cell graft donor, taken from the stem cell graft. The receptors derive from a human donor who donated a stem cell graft to a child with combined immunodeficiency. The CDR3 runs from the conserved cysteine through the conserved F or W. D genes are given only for firm matches. Some rows have no size entry. The others give once, few or many, or a class for an expanded clone.

TRBD1	NA	TRBV4-3	TRBJ2-7	TGCGCCAGCAGCCCCGGGACAGGGGGCTCAAGCTCCTACGAGCAGTACTTC	CASSPGTGGSSSYEQYF
NA	few	TRBV27	TRBJ2-1	TGTGCCAGCAGTCGAATCTACCCACAGGTTTCCTCCTACAATGAGCAGTTCTTC	CASSRIYPQVSSYNEQFF
NA	few	TRBV4-1	TRBJ1-2	TGCGCCAGCAGCCTCTATGGAAGGAACAACGCTAACTATGGCTACACCTTC	CASSLYGRNNANYGYTF
NA	many	TRBV7-9	TRBJ1-5	TGTGCCAGCAGCTTAGAGTCAGCAGTTAGCAATCAGCCCCAGCATTTT	CASSLESAVSNQPQHF
NA	NA	TRBV11-3	TRBJ2-3	TGTGCCAGCAGCTTAGATCGGAAAGATACGCAGTATTTT	CASSLDRKDTQYF
TRBD2	few	TRBV27	TRBJ2-5	TGTGCCAGTCAGCGGGGGGCCTACCAAGAGACCCAGTACTTC	CASQRGAYQETQYF
NA	few	TRBV6-5	TRBJ1-2	TGTGCCAGCAGTTACCAGGACAAGAATGGCTACACCTTC	CASSYQDKNGYTF
NA	many	TRBV7-2	TRBJ2-7	TGTGCCAGCAGCTTTCTTCGGGGGTTCCCCTACGAGCAGTACTTC	CASSFLRGFPYEQYF
NA	many	TRBV12-3/TRBV12-4	TRBJ1-1	TGTGCCAGCCGGGGGAGCGCTGAAGCTTTCTTT	CASRGSAEAFF
NA	few	TRBV5-5	TRBJ1-3	TGTGCCAGCAGCTTTAGACACTCTGGAAACACCATGTATTTT	CASSFRHSGNTMYF
NA	many	TRBV4-3	TRBJ2-1	TGCGCCAGCAGCCTTTACGGGATGACCCTCGGCAATGAGCAGTTCTTC	CASSLYGMTLGNEQFF
TRBD2	many	TRBV7-2	TRBJ2-3	TGTGCCAGCAGCCATCGGCTAGCGGGTGGAGATACGCAGTATTTT	CASSHRLAGGDTQYF
NA	many	TRBV29-1	TRBJ1-2	TGCAGCGTTGAACCGACAGTTAACTATGGCTACACCTTC	CSVEPTVNYGYTF
TRBD1	NA	TRBV7-9	TRBJ2-7	TGTGCCAGCAGCCCCCGGGACAGGGGGCCCCACGAGCAGTACTTC	CASSPRDRGPHEQYF
NA	many	TRBV4-3	TRBJ2-2	TGCGCCAGCAGCCAGCGAGTGACGGCCGGGGAGCTGTTTTTT	CASSQRVTAGELFF
NA	NA	TRBV15	TRBJ1-4	TGTGCCACCAGCGGCTGGACAGTACTTAATGAAAAACTGTTTTTT	CATSGWTVLNEKLFF
TRBD1	many	TRBV12-3/TRBV12-4	TRBJ2-7	TGTGCCAGCAGCCCGACAGGGGGTTCTCGGGAGCAGTACTTC	CASSPTGGSREQYF
NA	NA	TRBV6-1	TRBJ1-2	TGTGCCAGCAACCGAAACAGGGCATCCTATGGCTACACCTTC	CASNRNRASYGYTF
NA	many	TRBV20-1	TRBJ2-1	TGCAGTGCTCTTGGGAATGAGCAGTTCTTC	CSALGNEQFF
TRBD1	few	TRBV7-2	TRBJ1-2	TGTGCCAGCAGCTTAGGGGGGACAGGCCCCTATGGCTACACCTTC	CASSLGGTGPYGYTF
NA	many	TRBV12-3/TRBV12-4	TRBJ1-6	TGTGCCAGCACCCCCAACGGGGTGAATTCACCCCTCCACTTT	CASTPNGVNSPLHF
NA	many	TRBV30	TRBJ2-7	TGTGCCTGGAGCGATTATAACGAGCAGTACTTC	CAWSDYNEQYF
TRBD2	many	TRBV4-3	TRBJ2-7	TGCGCCAGCAGCCCCGGACTAGCGGCCTACGAGCAGTACTTC	CASSPGLAAYEQYF
TRBD2	NA	TRBV7-9	TRBJ2-3	TGTGCCAGCAGCGAACGACTAGCGGGATGGGGCACAGATACGCAGTATTTT	CASSERLAGWGTDTQYF
TRBD1	NA	TRBV14	TRBJ1-3	TGTGCCAGCAGCCGAAGACAGGGAACGCCTTTAAGAAACACCATATATTTT	CASSRRQGTPLRNTIYF
TRBD1	many	TRBV24-1	TRBJ2-6	TGTGCCACCAGTGATCCTGCCGGGACAGGGGGCAAAGGCGACAACGTCCTGACTTTC	CATSDPAGTGGKGDNVLTF
TRBD1	NA	TRBV7-9	TRBJ1-4	TGTGCCAGCAGCTTAGATTCGACAGGGAGGGATGAAAAACTGTTTTTT	CASSLDSTGRDEKLFF